This is a list of T cell receptor beta chains from one sample in a study of blood T cells in healthy people across ages. TCRdb independently ran MiXCR on the 5' RACE reads; one entry per CDR3 protein. The sample includes fewer than 2,000,000 distinct CDR3 sequences, about 31% of them seen just once. The sequencing sample was made of blood. These receptors all stem from a woman aged 30 to 39 in good health. CDR3s include the opening cysteine and the closing phenylalanine or tryptophan. A D gene is named only where the DNA matches it firmly. Part of the rows lack a size; the others show once, few, many or a class for expanded clones.

CDR3 length,D gene,clone size,V gene,J gene,CDR3 DNA,CDR3 protein
14,TRBD1,many,TRBV29-1,TRBJ2-1,TGCAGCTCGAGGGAGGCAGGGGGCGCGAATGAGCAGTTCTTC,CSSREAGGANEQFF
13,NA,NA,TRBV11-2,TRBJ2-2,TGTGCCAGCAGCAATCTTGGGATCGGGGAGCTGTTTTTT,CASSNLGIGELFF
14,NA,NA,TRBV27,TRBJ2-1,TGTGCCAGCAGTTTGAGACAGAAGTACAATGAGCAGTTCTTC,CASSLRQKYNEQFF
17,TRBD2,many,TRBV4-1,TRBJ2-5,TGCGCCAGCAGCCAAGAGTGGCGGGAGGAGGGCGTGGAGACCCAGTACTTC,CASSQEWREEGVETQYF
14,NA,NA,TRBV12-3/TRBV12-4,TRBJ1-2,TGTGCCAGCAGTTTAAGGCTTTCTGATTATGGCTACACCTTC,CASSLRLSDYGYTF
13,NA,NA,TRBV20-1,TRBJ2-3,TGCAGTGCAGCGGGTCCTAGCACAGATACGCAGTATTTT,CSAAGPSTDTQYF
13,NA,NA,TRBV7-2,TRBJ2-3,TGTGCCAGCAGCTTACTGGGTGGAGATACGCGGTATTTT,CASSLLGGDTRYF
13,NA,NA,TRBV6-6,TRBJ2-2,TGTGCCAGCAACAGTACGAACACCGGGGAGCTGTTTTTT,CASNSTNTGELFF
14,NA,NA,TRBV20-1,TRBJ2-1,TGCAGTGCTAGACGTCAGGACTCCTACAATGAGCAGTTCTTC,CSARRQDSYNEQFF
15,TRBD1,NA,TRBV12-3/TRBV12-4,TRBJ1-6,TGTGCCAGCAGGACAGGGGGCTCCTATAATTCACCCCTCCACTTT,CASRTGGSYNSPLHF
12,NA,many,TRBV28,TRBJ1-5,TGTGCCAGCAGGCAGGGAGGTCAGCCCCAGCATTTT,CASRQGGQPQHF